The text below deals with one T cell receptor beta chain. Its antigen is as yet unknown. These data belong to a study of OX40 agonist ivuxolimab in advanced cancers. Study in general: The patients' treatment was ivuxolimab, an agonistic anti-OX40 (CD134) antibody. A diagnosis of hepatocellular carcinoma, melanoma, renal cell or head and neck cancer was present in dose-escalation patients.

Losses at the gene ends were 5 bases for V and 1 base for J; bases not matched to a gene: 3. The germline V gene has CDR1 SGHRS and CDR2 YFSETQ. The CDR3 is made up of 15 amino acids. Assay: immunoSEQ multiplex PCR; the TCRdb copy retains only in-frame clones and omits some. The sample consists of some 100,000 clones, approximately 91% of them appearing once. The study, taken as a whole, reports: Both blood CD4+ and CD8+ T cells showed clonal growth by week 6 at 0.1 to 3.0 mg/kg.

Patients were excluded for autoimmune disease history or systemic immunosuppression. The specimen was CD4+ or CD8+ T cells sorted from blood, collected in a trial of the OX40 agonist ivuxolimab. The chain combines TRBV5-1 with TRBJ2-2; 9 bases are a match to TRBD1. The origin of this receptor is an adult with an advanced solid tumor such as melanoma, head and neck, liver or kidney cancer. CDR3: CASSGQGLNTGELFF. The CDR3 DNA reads TGCGCCAGCAGTGGACAGGGGTTGAACACCGGGGAGCTGTTTTTT.